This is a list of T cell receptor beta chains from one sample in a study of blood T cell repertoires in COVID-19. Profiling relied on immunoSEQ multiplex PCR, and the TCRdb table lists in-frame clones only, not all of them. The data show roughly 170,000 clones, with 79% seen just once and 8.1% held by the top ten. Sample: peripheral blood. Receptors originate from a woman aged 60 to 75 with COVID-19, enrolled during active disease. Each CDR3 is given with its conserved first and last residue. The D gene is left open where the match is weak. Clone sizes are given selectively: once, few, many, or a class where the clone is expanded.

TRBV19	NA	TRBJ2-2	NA	TGTGCCAGTACCCCACACGAGTCGCGCGGGGCCGGGGAGCTGTTTTTT	CASTPHESRGAGELFF
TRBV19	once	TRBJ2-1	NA	TGTGCCAGTAGTACCCTTTCCAATGAGCAGTTCTTC	CASSTLSNEQFF
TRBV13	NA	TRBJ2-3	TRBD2	TGTGCCAGCAGCTTACCCCCTTCGGGGACTAGCGGGGGGGCCCTCACAGATACGCAGTATTTT	CASSLPPSGTSGGALTDTQYF
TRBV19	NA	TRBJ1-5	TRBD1	TGTGCCAGTAGTCGTCTGCGACAGGGCGGCAATCAGCCCCAGCATTTT	CASSRLRQGGNQPQHF
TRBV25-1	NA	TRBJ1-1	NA	TGTGCCAGCAGTGACAGGTTAGTCACTGAAGCTTTCTTT	CASSDRLVTEAFF
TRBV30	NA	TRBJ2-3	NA	TGTGCCTGGAGTGTATTATCGGCAGATACGCAGTATTTT	CAWSVLSADTQYF
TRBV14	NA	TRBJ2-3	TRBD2	TGTGCCAGCAGCCAGGGAGGACTAGCGGGGGCGTCTCAACTCGCAGATACGCAGTATTTT	CASSQGGLAGASQLADTQYF
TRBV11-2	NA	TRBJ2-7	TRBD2	TGTGCCAGCAGCGCGGCGGGAGTCTACGAGCAGTACTTC	CASSAAGVYEQYF
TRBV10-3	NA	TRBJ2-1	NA	TGTGCCATTGCGGGACAGAACAATGAGCAGTTCTTC	CAIAGQNNEQFF
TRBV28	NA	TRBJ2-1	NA	TGTGCCAGCACCCTCCGGGGTACCTTCTACAATGAGCAGTTCTTC	CASTLRGTFYNEQFF
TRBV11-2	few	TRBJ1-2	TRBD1	TGTGCCAGCAGCTTAGATCTGACAGGGTCGGCCGGCTACACCTTC	CASSLDLTGSAGYTF
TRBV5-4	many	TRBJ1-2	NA	TGTGCCAGCAGCCCAAGGGAGGGCCTCTATGGCTACACCTTC	CASSPREGLYGYTF
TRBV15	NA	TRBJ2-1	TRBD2	TGTGCCACCAGCAGAGGGGAGGGTGGGGGCAATGAGCAGTTCTTC	CATSRGEGGGNEQFF
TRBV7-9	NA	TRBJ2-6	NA	TGTGCCAGCAGCCCAACTACAGGGTCTGGGGCCAACGTCCTGACTTTC	CASSPTTGSGANVLTF
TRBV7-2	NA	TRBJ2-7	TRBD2	TGTGCCAGCAGCTCAACTAGCGGGGGAAATTACGAGCAGTACTTC	CASSSTSGGNYEQYF
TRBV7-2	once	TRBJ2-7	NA	TGTGCCAGCAGCTTGGGCGCCTCGTTGCCCTACGAGCAGTACTTC	CASSLGASLPYEQYF
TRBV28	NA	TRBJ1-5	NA	TGTGCCAGCTCAGGCCCCTTCAATCAGCCCCAGCATTTT	CASSGPFNQPQHF
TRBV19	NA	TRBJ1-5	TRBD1	TGTGCCAGTAGCCAACAGGGGGGGGGCAATCAGCCCCAGCATTTT	CASSQQGGGNQPQHF